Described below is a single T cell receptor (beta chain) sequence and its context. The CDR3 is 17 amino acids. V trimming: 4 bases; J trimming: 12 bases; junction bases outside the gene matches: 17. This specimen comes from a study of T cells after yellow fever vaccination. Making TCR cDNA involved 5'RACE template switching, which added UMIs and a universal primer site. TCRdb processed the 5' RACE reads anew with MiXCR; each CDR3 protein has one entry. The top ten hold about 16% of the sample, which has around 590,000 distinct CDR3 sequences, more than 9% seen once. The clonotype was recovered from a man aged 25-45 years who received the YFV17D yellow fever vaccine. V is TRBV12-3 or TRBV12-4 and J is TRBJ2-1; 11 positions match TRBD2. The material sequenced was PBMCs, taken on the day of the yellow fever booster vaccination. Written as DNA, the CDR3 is TGTGCCAGCAGTTCCAACACCGGGACTAGCGGAATTTTTGGGCAGTTCTTC. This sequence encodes CASSSNTGTSGIFGQFF.